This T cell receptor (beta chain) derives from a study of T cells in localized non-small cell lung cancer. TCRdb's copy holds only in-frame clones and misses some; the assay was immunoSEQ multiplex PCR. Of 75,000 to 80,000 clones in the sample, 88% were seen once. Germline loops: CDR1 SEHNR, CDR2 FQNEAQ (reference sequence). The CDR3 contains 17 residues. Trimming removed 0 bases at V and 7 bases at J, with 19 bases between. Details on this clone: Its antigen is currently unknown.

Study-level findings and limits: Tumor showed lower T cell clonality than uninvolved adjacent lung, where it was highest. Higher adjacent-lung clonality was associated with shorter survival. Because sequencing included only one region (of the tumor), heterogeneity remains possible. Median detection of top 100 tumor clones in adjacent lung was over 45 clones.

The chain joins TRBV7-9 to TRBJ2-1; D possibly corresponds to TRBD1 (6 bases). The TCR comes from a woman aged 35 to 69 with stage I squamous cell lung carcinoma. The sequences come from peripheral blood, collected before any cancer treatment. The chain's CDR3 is CASSLALRGRQGNEQFF. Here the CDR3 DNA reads TGTGCCAGCAGCTTAGCGTTACGTGGTCGTCAGGGGAATGAGCAGTTCTTC.